This T cell receptor (beta chain) emerged from a study of blood T cell repertoires in COVID-19. Study-level information: The United States, Italy and Spain were the sources of the acute and convalescent COVID-19 samples. The analysed material was cDNA or gDNA that came from T cells, B-cell-depleted T cells, or PBMCs.

Followed over time, Seattle patients had been enrolled while infection was active. This CDR3 is built from 13 residues. Germline assignment: CDR1 SGHTA and CDR2 FQGTGA. Trimming removed 4 bases at V and 4 bases at J, with 10 bases between. Libraries were prepared by immunoSEQ multiplex PCR; TCRdb keeps only in-frame clonotypes and omits some of them. The top ten hold around 14% of the sample, which has approximately 290,000 clones, roughly 80% seen once. The sample taken for sequencing was peripheral blood. The sequence was obtained from a person aged 65-85 years with COVID-19, enrolled during active disease. This chain uses TRBV7-3 with TRBJ1-2; D unclear. The chain's CDR3 is CASSSEGGYGYTF. Here the CDR3 DNA reads TGTGCCAGCAGCTCGGAGGGCGGCTATGGCTACACCTTC.